These 27 T cell receptor beta chains were sequenced from one sample in a study of OX40 agonist ivuxolimab in advanced cancers. Library generation was performed with the immunoSEQ multiplex PCR assay. In TCRdb, the immuneACCESS table is reduced to in-frame sequences with V and J assigned. These tables do not hold every clone; where another copy was compared, an unresolved V gene accounts for under half, and the others remain unexplained. The sample contains tens of thousands of clones, roughly 84% of them found a single time. Jointly, the top ten make up less than 2% of the sample. The sample in question was CD4+ or CD8+ T cells sorted from blood, obtained in a trial of the OX40 agonist ivuxolimab. The source of these receptors is an adult with an advanced solid tumor such as melanoma, head and neck, liver or kidney cancer.

The chain employs TRBV2 and TRBJ1-6; 7 positions agree with TRBD1. CDR3 size: 15 residues. V lost 7 bases to trimming and J lost 8 bases; unmatched junction nucleotides: 11. Per germline, CDR1 SNHLY and CDR2 FYNNEI. The CDR3 loop is CASTDEGAVDSPLHF. DNA of the CDR3: TGTGCCAGCACAGATGAGGGGGCGGTGGATTCACCCCTCCACTTT.

The gene calls are TRBV7-8 and TRBJ2-7; the match to TRBD1 covers 7 bases. The CDR3 contains 12 residues. J was trimmed by 3 bases and V by 6 bases; bases with no gene match: 2. The germline V gene encodes CDR1 SGHVS and CDR2 FQNEAQ. The CDR3 DNA is TGTGCCAGCAGGACAGGGAACTACGAGCAGTACTTC. Protein: CASRTGNYEQYF. The variable domain in full, completed from reference TRBV7-8 and TRBJ2-7, reads GAGVSQSPRYKVAKRGQDVALRCDPISGHVSLFWYQQALGQGPEFLTYFQNEAQLDKSGLPSDRFFAERPEGSVSTLKIQRTQQEDSAVYLCASRTGNYEQYFGPGTRLTVT.

J is TRBJ2-1 and V is TRBV19; TRBD2 matches 9 bases. CDR1 is LNHDA and CDR2 is SQIVND in the germline V gene (reference sequence). The V segment lost 3 bases and the J segment 7 bases; nucleotides outside the gene matches: 7. This CDR3 comprises 15 residues. The DNA for the CDR3 is TGTGCCAGTAGTATGAGGGTAGCGGGAGTAAATGAGCAGTTCTTC. Amino acid sequence: CASSMRVAGVNEQFF.

The chain uses TRBV14 and TRBJ2-5, with D unresolved. From germline, CDR1 is SGHDN and CDR2 FVKESK. This CDR3 spans 15 amino acids. Trimming removed 4 bases from V and 3 bases from J, with 15 bases in between. The CDR3 protein is CASSPQAVRKETQYF. For the CDR3, the DNA is TGTGCCAGCAGCCCCCAGGCAGTAAGGAAAGAGACCCAGTACTTC.

The chain carries TRBV6-6 and TRBJ2-7; 12 bases are a match to TRBD2. V trimming: 6 bases; J trimming: 0 bases; junction bases outside the gene matches: 3. Germline V gene lookup returns CDR1 MNHNY and CDR2 SVGAGI (reference sequence). The CDR3 spans 15 residues. The CDR3 loop reads CASRRTSGVSYEQYF. CDR3 coding DNA: TGTGCCAGCAGACGGACTAGCGGGGTCTCCTACGAGCAGTACTTC.

The DNA for the CDR3 is TGTGCCAGCAGCCAAGTTCAAGCGGGGCACAATGAGCAGTTCTTC. Translating it yields CASSQVQAGHNEQFF. The genes are TRBV4-2 and TRBJ2-1, with 7 bases aligning to TRBD2. The CDR3 is 15 residues long. The germline V gene has CDR1 LGHNA and CDR2 YNFKEQ. The V segment lost 1 base and the J segment 5 bases; nucleotides outside the gene matches: 5.

V gene TRBV10-3 combines with J gene TRBJ2-1; D gene unclear. V shed 8 bases and J shed 8 bases, with 16 bases lying between them. Germline V CDR1 and CDR2: ENHRY, SYGVKD. CDR3 length equals 13 residues. This CDR3 reads CAILGDPGYEQFF. The CDR3 DNA is TGTGCCATCTTGGGCGACCCGGGCTATGAGCAGTTCTTC.

The chain links TRBV7-9 to TRBJ1-5; D uncertain. V gave up 5 bases and J gave up 4 bases, with 9 bases separating them. Germline lookup yields CDR1 SEHNR and CDR2 FQNEAQ (reference sequence). The CDR3 has 13 residues. The CDR3 loop reads CASSETGNQPQHF. The CDR3 DNA is TGTGCCAGCAGCGAAACGGGTAATCAGCCCCAGCATTTT.

The chain uses TRBV10-2 and TRBJ2-7; D is unclear. Germline CDR1 WSHSY, CDR2 SAAADI. V was cut by 4 bases and J by 3 bases, with 19 bases left in between. The CDR3 length is 16 residues. The CDR3 sequence: CASSARNSEPLYEQYF. The CDR3, as DNA: TGCGCCAGCAGTGCCAGGAACTCCGAGCCCCTCTACGAGCAGTACTTC.

This chain uses TRBV4-1 with TRBJ2-2; D remains ambiguous. CDR3 length equals 14 residues. V lost 0 bases and J 6 bases, leaving 8 bases between the germline ends. Germline CDR1 and CDR2: MGHRA and YSYEKL. This CDR3 is CASSQDSGPGELFF. The CDR3 nucleotides are TGCGCCAGCAGCCAAGATTCAGGTCCCGGGGAGCTGTTTTTT.

The rearrangement joins TRBV11-3 to TRBJ2-5; TRBD2 is a possible D gene (6 bases). Germline-derived CDR1 and CDR2 are SGHNT and YENEEA. The CDR3 is made up of 14 amino acids. Trimming took 3 bases from V and 1 from J, leaving 9 bases between them. The CDR3 region is CASSLRDSQETQYF. DNA of the CDR3: TGTGCCAGCAGCTTGAGGGACTCCCAAGAGACCCAGTACTTC.

This clone was picked up one time. The chain couples TRBV29-1 to TRBJ1-3, with D perhaps matching TRBD1 (5 bases). Germline V gene lookup returns CDR1 SQVTM and CDR2 ANQGSEA. This CDR3 is 14 amino acids long. Trimming left V 7 bases short and J 0 bases short, with 13 bases between. This CDR3 reads CSGWGRNSGNTIYF. DNA of the CDR3: TGCAGCGGCTGGGGACGAAACTCTGGAAACACCATATATTTT.

This clone was seen more than once but under ten times. This chain joins TRBV18 and TRBJ1-1; 8 positions match TRBD1. Germline CDR1 is KGHSH and CDR2 is LQKENI. The CDR3 runs 14 residues. The V segment lost 5 bases and the J segment 3 bases; nucleotides outside the gene matches: 5. CDR3 nucleotides: TGTGCCAGCTCAGGACAGGGTATTGACACTGAAGCTTTCTTT. Encoded protein: CASSGQGIDTEAFF.

The sample holds a few counts of this clone. V gene TRBV7-9 combines with J gene TRBJ2-3; TRBD2 might be the D (6 bases). Trimming cost V 7 bases and J 2 bases, with 10 bases left between them. Germline lookup yields CDR1 SEHNR and CDR2 FQNEAQ (reference sequence). The CDR3 runs to 13 residues. The DNA for the CDR3 is TGTGCCAGCACCATGGACTACACAGATACGCAGTATTTT. Translating gives CASTMDYTDTQYF.

The chain uses TRBV18 and TRBJ1-2; D unresolved. This CDR3 comprises 15 residues. Trimming removed 0 bases at V and 1 base at J, with 9 bases between. Germline values: CDR1 KGHSH, CDR2 LQKENI. This CDR3 is CASSPPDLLNYGYTF. In DNA form, the CDR3 reads TGTGCCAGCTCACCACCGGACCTACTTAACTATGGCTACACCTTC.

The chain recombines TRBV2 with TRBJ2-3; TRBD1 matches at 8 bases. The V segment lost 6 bases and the J segment 1 base; nucleotides outside the gene matches: 0. Germline CDR1 is SNHLY and CDR2 is FYNNEI. There are 13 residues in the CDR3. In DNA form, the CDR3 reads TGTGCCAGCAGGGGACAGGGCACAGATACGCAGTATTTT. This sequence encodes CASRGQGTDTQYF.

The chain recombines TRBV7-2 with TRBJ2-5; TRBD1 matches at 11 bases. Germline CDR1 SGHTA, CDR2 FQGNSA. The CDR3 loop spans 16 amino acids. Losses at the gene ends were 6 bases for V and 4 bases for J; bases not matched to a gene: 10. CDR3 in amino acids: CASRRPGTGGGETQYF. DNA of the CDR3: TGTGCCAGCAGACGCCCTGGGACAGGGGGAGGAGAGACCCAGTACTTC.

V usage is TRBV18 and J usage is TRBJ2-3, with 9 positions matching TRBD2. From germline, CDR1 is KGHSH and CDR2 LQKENI. The CDR3 is made up of 16 amino acids. The V segment lost 4 bases and the J segment 0 bases; nucleotides outside the gene matches: 5. CDR3 sequence: CASSLGGGASTDTQYF. For the CDR3, the DNA is TGTGCCAGCTCACTAGGCGGGGGGGCCAGCACAGATACGCAGTATTTT.

The CDR3 bases are TGTGCCAGCAGCCTTCAGACCAGGGGGATCAACACAGATACGCAGTATTTT. It codes for CASSLQTRGINTDTQYF. The rearrangement links TRBV7-9 to TRBJ2-3; 7 bases map to TRBD1. The V and J ends lost 5 bases and 2 bases, in that order; junction bases with no gene match: 13. This CDR3 is built from 17 residues. Germline-derived CDR1 and CDR2 are SEHNR and FQNEAQ (reference sequence).

This clone was recorded once. V is TRBV9 and J is TRBJ2-7; possible D gene TRBD1, 6 bases. Germline loops: CDR1 SGDLS, CDR2 YYNGEE. Trimming shortened V by 2 bases and J by 3 bases, and 15 bases separated the two germline ends. The CDR3 runs to 15 residues. The chain's CDR3 is CASSVGPGQIYEQYF. The CDR3 DNA is TGTGCCAGCAGCGTCGGACCGGGACAAATCTACGAGCAGTACTTC.

The V gene is TRBV18, the J gene TRBJ1-2; no firm D call. The CDR3 totals 14 residues. V lost 0 bases, J lost 2 bases, and 7 bases lay in between. Per germline, CDR1 KGHSH and CDR2 LQKENI. The CDR3 here is CASSPPTQNYGYTF. The CDR3 nucleotides read TGTGCCAGCTCACCACCGACCCAAAACTATGGCTACACCTTC.

The chain couples TRBV5-1 to TRBJ1-1; maybe TRBD1 (5 bases). The CDR3 sequence is 13 residues long. Trimming shortened V by 3 bases and J by 5 bases, and 11 bases separated the two germline ends. Germline values: CDR1 SGHRS, CDR2 YFSETQ. Written as DNA, the CDR3 is TGCGCCAGCAGCTCTGCCTGGGGGACTGAAGCTTTCTTT. Translated, it gives CASSSAWGTEAFF.

The gene calls are TRBV7-8 and TRBJ2-1, with TRBD2 identical over 9 bases. J gave up 9 bases and V 6 bases, and 12 bases lay outside the gene matches. Germline loops: CDR1 SGHVS, CDR2 FQNEAQ. This CDR3 is 15 amino acids long. The CDR3 is CASRNRRTSVGEQFF. For the CDR3, the DNA is TGTGCCAGCAGAAACCGGAGGACTAGCGTGGGTGAGCAGTTCTTC. The full variable domain, rest sourced from reference TRBV7-8 and TRBJ2-1, is GAGVSQSPRYKVAKRGQDVALRCDPISGHVSLFWYQQALGQGPEFLTYFQNEAQLDKSGLPSDRFFAERPEGSVSTLKIQRTQQEDSAVYLCASRNRRTSVGEQFFGPGTRLTVL.

The chain's CDR3 is CASSARDSLGGYEQYF. The CDR3 bases are TGTGCCAGCAGTGCAAGGGACAGCCTGGGAGGCTACGAGCAGTACTTC. This sequence joins TRBV6-1 and TRBJ2-7; a possible D gene is TRBD1 (7 bases). V was pared by 4 bases and J by 3 bases, with 19 bases between. Germline CDR1 is MNHNS and CDR2 is SASEGT. The CDR3 contains 16 residues.

The chain employs TRBV7-8 and TRBJ2-2; the D is unclear. Trimming removed 2 bases at V and 0 bases at J, with 7 bases between. The CDR3 runs 15 residues. From germline, CDR1 is SGHVS and CDR2 FQNEAQ. CDR3 nucleotide sequence: TGTGCCAGCAGCTTACGGTTTTCGAACACCGGGGAGCTGTTTTTT. Translation gives CASSLRFSNTGELFF. The whole variable domain, filled in from reference TRBV7-8 and TRBJ2-2, reads GAGVSQSPRYKVAKRGQDVALRCDPISGHVSLFWYQQALGQGPEFLTYFQNEAQLDKSGLPSDRFFAERPEGSVSTLKIQRTQQEDSAVYLCASSLRFSNTGELFFGEGSRLTVL.

This chain connects TRBV6-5 to TRBJ2-6; the D gene is possibly TRBD1 (5 bases). Trimming shortened V by 0 bases and J by 0 bases, and 6 bases separated the two germline ends. Germline V gene lookup returns CDR1 MNHEY and CDR2 SVGAGI. The CDR3 has 16 residues. CDR3 sequence reads: CASSYSRGSGANVLTF. The CDR3 nucleotides are TGTGCCAGCAGTTACTCTAGGGGCTCTGGGGCCAACGTCCTGACTTTC.

The CDR3, as DNA: TGCAGCGTTGAAAAGGGGGCGGAAAACATTCAGTACTTC. Its protein is CSVEKGAENIQYF. V and J are TRBV29-1 and TRBJ2-4; 7 bases are a match to TRBD1. This CDR3 has 13 amino acids. V lost 2 bases to trimming and J lost 5 bases; unmatched junction nucleotides: 3. The germline V gene has CDR1 SQVTM and CDR2 ANQGSEA.